Below, one T cell receptor (beta chain) is given with its context. Its antigen is undetermined. The data were obtained in a study of a mutant IDH1 vaccine in newly diagnosed glioma. Study overall: Vaccines were begun 4-6 weeks after radiotherapy alone, or with temozolomide cycles. Before enrollment, patients got radiotherapy alone, temozolomide alone, or mostly the combination. Study conclusions and caveats: Evidence of vaccine-induced immune responses was documented in approximately 93% of patients.

V was pared by 9 bases and J by 5 bases, with 10 bases of the junction left unmatched. Looked up from germline, CDR1 is SGHDT and CDR2 is YYEEEE. The CDR3 consists of 14 residues. The time point here: week 11, during vaccination. What each vaccine dose contained was 300 ug of mutant IDH1 20-mer peptide, accompanied by topical imiquimod. Astrocytomas found in donors were new, WHO grade 3 or 4, IDH1-mutant and ATRX-lost. Assay: immunoSEQ multiplex PCR; the TCRdb copy retains only in-frame clones and omits some. The sample has 40,000 or so clones; 84% are singletons. The J gene is TRBJ2-1, the V gene TRBV5-6, with 8 bases fitting TRBD2. This TCR was recovered from a man aged 40-50 years with glioma. The material sequenced was PBMCs, taken from a glioma patient whose treatment included an IDH1 peptide vaccine. This CDR3 reads CATLAGHYDNEQFF. Written as DNA, the CDR3 is TGTGCCACCTTAGCGGGACATTATGACAATGAGCAGTTCTTC.